These 2 T cell receptor beta chains share one sample of origin, sequenced in a study of blood T cell repertoires in COVID-19. TCRdb's copy holds only in-frame clones and misses some; the assay was immunoSEQ multiplex PCR. The sample gives approximately 150,000 clones, about 86% of which show up once; 2% to 3% is in the top ten. Sequencing was done on a sample of PBMCs or T cells enriched from blood (not recorded which). The receptors shown here come from a man aged 40-55 years with acute COVID-19.

The chain combines TRBV27 with TRBJ2-5, with D uncertain. The V end lost 4 bases, the J end lost 1 base, and 13 bases lay between the germline ends. The CDR3 contains 15 residues. Per germline, CDR1 MNHEY and CDR2 SMNVEV (reference sequence). For the CDR3, the DNA is TGTGCCAGCAGTTCAGGAAGACAATTCCAAGAGACCCAGTACTTC. Translated, it gives CASSSGRQFQETQYF.

The chain carries TRBV9 and TRBJ2-7, with a tentative D call TRBD1 (5 bases). The CDR3 consists of 13 residues. The germline V gene encodes CDR1 SGDLS and CDR2 YYNGEE. V was trimmed by 4 bases and J by 7 bases, leaving 15 bases between them. CDR3 residues: CASSSGRSAEQYF. CDR3 sequence (DNA): TGTGCCAGCAGCTCAGGGCGATCGGCGGAGCAGTACTTC.